This entry describes one T cell receptor beta chain. This record comes from a study of cytomegalovirus exposure and HLA in healthy donors. Germline V gene sequence: CDR1 SGHTA, CDR2 FQGTGA. This CDR3 contains 14 residues. V was shortened by 2 bases and J by 6 bases, with 13 bases between the two germline ends. 13 Jbeta primers and 60 Vbeta primers were used for the PCR. Measured with immunoSEQ multiplex PCR; TCRdb has only the in-frame clones, and not every one. The sample has 37,000 or so clones, about four fifths seen once. J is TRBJ1-1 and V is TRBV7-3, with D possibly matching TRBD1 (6 bases). The sequenced sample consisted of PBMCs. The TCR comes from a woman aged 40 to 50 in good health and CMV-seronegative. Here the CDR3 reads CASSLVPGAAEAFF. CDR3 DNA sequence: TGTGCCAGCAGCTTAGTGCCAGGGGCCGCTGAAGCTTTCTTT.